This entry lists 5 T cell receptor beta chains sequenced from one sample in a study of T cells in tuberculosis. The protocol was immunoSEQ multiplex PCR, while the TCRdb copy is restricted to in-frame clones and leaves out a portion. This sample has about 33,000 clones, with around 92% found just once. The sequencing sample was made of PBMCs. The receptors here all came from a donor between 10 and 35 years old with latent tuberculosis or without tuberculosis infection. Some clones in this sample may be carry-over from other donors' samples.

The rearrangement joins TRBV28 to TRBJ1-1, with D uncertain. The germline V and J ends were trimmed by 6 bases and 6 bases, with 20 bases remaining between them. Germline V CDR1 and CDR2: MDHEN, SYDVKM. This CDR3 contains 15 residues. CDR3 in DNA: TGTGCCAGCAGATTGAAGCTCCGATTGAGCTCTGAAGCTTTCTTT. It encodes CASRLKLRLSSEAFF.

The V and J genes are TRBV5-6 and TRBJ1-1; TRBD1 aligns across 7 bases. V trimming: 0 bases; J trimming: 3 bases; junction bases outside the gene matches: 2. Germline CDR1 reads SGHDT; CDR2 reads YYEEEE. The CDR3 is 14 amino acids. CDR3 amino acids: CASSLAGGDTEAFF. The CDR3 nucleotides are TGTGCCAGCAGCTTGGCAGGGGGAGACACTGAAGCTTTCTTT.

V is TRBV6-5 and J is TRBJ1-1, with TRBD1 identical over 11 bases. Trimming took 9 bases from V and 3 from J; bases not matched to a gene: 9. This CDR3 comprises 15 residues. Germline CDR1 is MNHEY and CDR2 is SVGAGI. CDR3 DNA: TGTGCCAGTAGATCGGACAGGGGGCTCGACACTGAAGCTTTCTTT. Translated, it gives CASRSDRGLDTEAFF.

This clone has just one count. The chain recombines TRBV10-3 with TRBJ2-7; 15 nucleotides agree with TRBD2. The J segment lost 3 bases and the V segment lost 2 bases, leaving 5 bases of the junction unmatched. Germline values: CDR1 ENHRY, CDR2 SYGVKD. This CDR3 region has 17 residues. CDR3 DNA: TGTGCCATCAGTGAGGGACTAGCGGGAGGGCGTAACTACGAGCAGTACTTC. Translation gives CAISEGLAGGRNYEQYF.

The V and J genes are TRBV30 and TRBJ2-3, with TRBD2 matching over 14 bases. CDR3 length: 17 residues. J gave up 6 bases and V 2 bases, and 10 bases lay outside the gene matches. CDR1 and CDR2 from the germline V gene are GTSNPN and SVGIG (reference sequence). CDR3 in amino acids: CAWSPGLAGGPPDTQYF. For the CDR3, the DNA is TGTGCCTGGAGTCCCGGACTAGCGGGAGGCCCCCCGGATACGCAGTATTTT. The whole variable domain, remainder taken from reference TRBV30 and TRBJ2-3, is SQTIHQWPATLVQPVGSPLSLECTVEGTSNPNLYWYRQAAGRGLQLLFYSVGIGQISSEVPQNLSASRPQDRQFILSSKKLLLSDSGFYLCAWSPGLAGGPPDTQYFGPGTRLTVL.